This T cell receptor beta chain was found in a study of blood T cell repertoires in COVID-19 (dated by TCRdb to about 2020). About the investigation overall: The collaborator samples originated in the United States, Italy and Spain and spanned the acute and convalescent phases of COVID-19. The prospective study material was composed of cDNA or gDNA derived from T cells, B-cell-depleted T cells, or PBMCs. Subjects who had been exposed to COVID-19, were actively infected with it, or had recovered from it provided the deeply sampled blood TCRbeta repertoires that made up the dataset. The repertoires were released in a freely available public database intended as a resource for research on the immune response to SARS-CoV-2. Samples came from the ongoing ImmuneRACE study (first 160 participants) plus 1,254 subjects from 6 global collaborators. The sample metadata nearly always contained a de-identified subject ID, COVID-19 status, age in years and sex. Where available, HLA class I and class II types were obtained from metadata supplied by the sample provider rather than from assay-based typing.

Trimming accounts for 0 bases at V and 6 bases at J, while the number of junction bases matched to no gene is 4. The germline V gene (reference sequence) specifies GTSNPN as CDR1 and SVGIG as CDR2. The CDR3 numbers 13 residues from cysteine through phenylalanine. The read is trimmed to its CDR3 DNA, 39 bases read in frame from base 1. Enrolling through a virtual design, the prospective study's participants ranged in age from about 18 to 89 years and lived across 20 to 25 United States geographic areas. Cohort assignment in the prospective study relied on participant-reported clinical history from a screening survey and a study questionnaire. Recovered participants in ImmuneRACE Cohort 3 were defined by two consecutive negative NP/OP PCR tests, clearance by a healthcare professional, or resolution of symptoms. Each participant in the prospective study had whole blood, serum and a nasopharyngeal or oropharyngeal swab collected by mobile phlebotomists. Additional blood draws and questionnaires over a 2-month period could optionally be provided by prospective study participants. Before DNA extraction, prospective study blood samples were shipped either frozen or at room temperature.

The sample holds one count of this clone. It has no known antigen specificity. No much larger clonotype is one base removed from it; base qualities were not supplied. TCRbeta CDR3 regions were amplified from genomic DNA by means of the immunoSEQ Assay, a bias-controlled multiplex PCR. Per the authors' processing: The number of nucleated cells in each sample was estimated from the amplification of reference gene primers within the assay. To quantify the absolute abundance of each unique TCRbeta CDR3 rearrangement, sequence reads were collapsed and filtered. Productive Simpson clonality was computed per sample as the square root of Simpson's diversity index over productive rearrangements. TCRdb re-hosts the immuneACCESS table, in-frame sequences only. Its copies lack some clones; in the studies checked, an unresolved V gene accounts for under half of them, and the cause for the rest is not known. V and J calls and clone size are those listed in that table; D and trimming were worked out from the DNA. This sample lists 310,000 or so clones; 80% to 95% were detected once. The ten largest account for around 1.1% of the sample.

Results the study describes overall, beyond this receptor: The amount of clinical and demographic metadata varied by source and participant and was provided uncurated.

Sequencing input: PBMCs or T cells enriched from blood (not recorded which). The V and J segments used are TRBV30 and TRBJ1-2, with 7 middle bases fitting TRBD1. The receptor was derived from a woman in her thirties who had recovered from COVID-19. The DNA sequence reads TGTGCCTGGAGTGTCTCGACAGGGCATGGCTACACCTTC. It specifies CAWSVSTGHGYTF.